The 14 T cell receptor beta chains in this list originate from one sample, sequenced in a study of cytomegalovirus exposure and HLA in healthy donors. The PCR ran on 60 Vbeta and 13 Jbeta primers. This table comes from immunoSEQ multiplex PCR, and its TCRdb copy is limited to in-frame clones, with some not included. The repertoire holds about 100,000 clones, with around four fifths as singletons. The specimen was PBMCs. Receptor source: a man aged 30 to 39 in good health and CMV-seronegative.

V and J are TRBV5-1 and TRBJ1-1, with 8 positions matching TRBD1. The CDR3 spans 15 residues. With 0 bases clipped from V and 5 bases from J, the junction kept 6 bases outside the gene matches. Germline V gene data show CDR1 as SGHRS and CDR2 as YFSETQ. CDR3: CASSLASGGRTEAFF. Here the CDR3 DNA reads TGCGCCAGCAGCTTGGCCTCAGGGGGCAGGACTGAAGCTTTCTTT.

CDR3 in DNA: TGTGCCATCAGGGGGACAGGGGAATCACCCCTCCACTTT. Translated: CAIRGTGESPLHF. The gene calls are TRBV10-3 and TRBJ1-6, with 10 bases identical to TRBD1. V trimming: 6 bases; J trimming: 10 bases; junction bases outside the gene matches: 3. This CDR3 is built from 13 residues. CDR1 and CDR2 from the germline V gene are ENHRY and SYGVKD.

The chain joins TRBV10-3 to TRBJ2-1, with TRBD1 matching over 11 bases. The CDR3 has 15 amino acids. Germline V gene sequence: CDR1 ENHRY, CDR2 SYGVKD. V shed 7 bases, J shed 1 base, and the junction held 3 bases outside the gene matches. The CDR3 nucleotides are TGTGCCATCAAAGGGGACAGGGGGTCCTACAATGAGCAGTTCTTC. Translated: CAIKGDRGSYNEQFF.

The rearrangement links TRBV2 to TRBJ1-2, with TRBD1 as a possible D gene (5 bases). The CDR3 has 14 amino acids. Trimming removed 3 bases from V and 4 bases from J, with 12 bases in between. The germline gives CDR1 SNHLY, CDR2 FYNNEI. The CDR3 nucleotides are TGTGCCAGCAGTGATGCGGGGACTTCCTATGGCTACACCTTC. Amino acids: CASSDAGTSYGYTF.

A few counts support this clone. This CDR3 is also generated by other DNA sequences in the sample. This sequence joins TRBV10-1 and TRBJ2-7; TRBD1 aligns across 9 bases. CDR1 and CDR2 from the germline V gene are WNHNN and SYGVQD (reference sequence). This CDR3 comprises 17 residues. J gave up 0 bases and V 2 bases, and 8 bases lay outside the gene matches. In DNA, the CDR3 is TGCGCCAGCAGTGAGGCCCCGGGACAGGGACCCTCCTACGAGCAGTACTTC. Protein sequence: CASSEAPGQGPSYEQYF.

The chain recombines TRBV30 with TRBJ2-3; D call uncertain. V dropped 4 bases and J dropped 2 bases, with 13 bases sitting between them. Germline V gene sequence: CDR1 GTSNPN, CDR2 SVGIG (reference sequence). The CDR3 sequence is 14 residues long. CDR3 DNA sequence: TGTGCCTGGACCCGAGAGGCCCCCACAGATACGCAGTATTTT. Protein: CAWTREAPTDTQYF.

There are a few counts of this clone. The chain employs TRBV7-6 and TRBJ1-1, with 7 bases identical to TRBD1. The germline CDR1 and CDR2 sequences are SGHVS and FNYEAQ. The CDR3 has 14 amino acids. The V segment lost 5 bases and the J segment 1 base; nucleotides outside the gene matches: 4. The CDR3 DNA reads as TGTGCCAGCAGCCCGGGACAGTGGAACACTGAAGCTTTCTTT. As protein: CASSPGQWNTEAFF.

CDR3 nucleotides: TGTGCCAGCAGTCCAAGACAGGGACGGGTTCCAATTCAGTACTTC. Amino acids: CASSPRQGRVPIQYF. The chain uses TRBV27 and TRBJ2-4; TRBD1 matches 7 bases. Germline V lookup: CDR1 MNHEY, CDR2 SMNVEV (reference sequence). The CDR3 extends over 15 amino acids. V lost 5 bases and J lost 10; bases outside the gene matches: 14.

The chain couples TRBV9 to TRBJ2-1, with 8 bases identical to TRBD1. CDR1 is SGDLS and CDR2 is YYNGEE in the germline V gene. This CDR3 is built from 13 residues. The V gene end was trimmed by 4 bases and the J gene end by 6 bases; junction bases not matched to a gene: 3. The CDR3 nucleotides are TGTGCCAGCAGCAAGGGGACAGGCAATGAGCAGTTCTTC. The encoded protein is CASSKGTGNEQFF. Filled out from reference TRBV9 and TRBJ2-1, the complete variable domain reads DSGVTQTPKHLITATGQRVTLRCSPRSGDLSVYWYQQSLDQGLQFLIQYYNGEERAKGNILERFSAQQFPDLHSELNLSSLELGDSALYFCASSKGTGNEQFFGPGTRLTVL.

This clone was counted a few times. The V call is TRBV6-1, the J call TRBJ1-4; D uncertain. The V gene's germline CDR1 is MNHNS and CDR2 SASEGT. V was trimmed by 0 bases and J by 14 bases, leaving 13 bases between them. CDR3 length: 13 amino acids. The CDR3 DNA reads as TGTGCCAGCAGTGAAGCGGATCACGGGGATCTGTTTTTT. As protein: CASSEADHGDLFF.

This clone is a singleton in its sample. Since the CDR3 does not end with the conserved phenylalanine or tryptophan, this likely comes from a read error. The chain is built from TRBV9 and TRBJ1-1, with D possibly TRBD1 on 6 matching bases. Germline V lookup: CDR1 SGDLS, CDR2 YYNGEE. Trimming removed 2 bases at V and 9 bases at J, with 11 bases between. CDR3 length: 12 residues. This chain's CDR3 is CASSVEDSQAFL. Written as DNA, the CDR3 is TGTGCCAGCAGCGTCGAGGACAGTCAAGCTTTCCTT.

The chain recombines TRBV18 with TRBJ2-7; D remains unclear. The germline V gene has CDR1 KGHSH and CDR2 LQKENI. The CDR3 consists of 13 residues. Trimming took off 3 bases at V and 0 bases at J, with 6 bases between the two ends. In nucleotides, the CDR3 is TGTGCCAGCTCACCCCCCTCCTCCTACGAGCAGTACTTC. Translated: CASSPPSSYEQYF.

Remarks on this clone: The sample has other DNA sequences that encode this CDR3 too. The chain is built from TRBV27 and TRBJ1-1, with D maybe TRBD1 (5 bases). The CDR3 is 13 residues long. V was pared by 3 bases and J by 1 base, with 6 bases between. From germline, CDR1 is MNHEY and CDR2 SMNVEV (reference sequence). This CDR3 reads CASSFRENTEAFF. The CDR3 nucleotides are TGTGCCAGCAGTTTCAGGGAGAACACTGAAGCTTTCTTT.

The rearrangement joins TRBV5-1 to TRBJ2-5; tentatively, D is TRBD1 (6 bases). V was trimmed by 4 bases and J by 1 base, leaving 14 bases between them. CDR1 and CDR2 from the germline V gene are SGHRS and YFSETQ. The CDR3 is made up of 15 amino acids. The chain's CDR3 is CASSPPAGVQETQYF. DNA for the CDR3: TGCGCCAGCAGCCCCCCAGCAGGGGTCCAAGAGACCCAGTACTTC.